This T cell receptor beta chain is from a study of OX40 agonist ivuxolimab in advanced cancers. About the full investigation: The costimulatory receptor OX40 (CD134) was targeted by ivuxolimab, a fully human IgG2 agonistic monoclonal antibody. Partial responses were achieved by three dose-escalation patients, of whom one had hepatocellular carcinoma and two had cutaneous melanoma. Peripheral TCRbeta sequencing aimed to test whether ivuxolimab altered TCR sequence diversity and caused clonal T-cell expansion. Among the approximately 50 dose-escalation patients, around 20 had hepatocellular carcinoma, 15 or so melanoma, 9 renal cell carcinoma and 9 head and neck cancer. Patients were allowed to have had prior anti-PD-1, anti-PD-L1 or anti-CTLA-4 therapy, and approximately 43% of the dose-escalation patients had previously received checkpoint inhibitors. The paper describes the monotherapy dose-escalation part (N = 52 patients) of the phase I trial of ivuxolimab. A male proportion of roughly 80% and a mean age of approximately 60 years, ranging from about 20 to 80, were recorded for the dose-escalation cohort. Intravenous ivuxolimab was administered to patients every 2 weeks at six dose levels: 0.01, 0.1, 0.3, 1.5, 3 and 10 mg/kg. Paper-wide results and their limitations: At doses of 0.1 to 3.0 mg/kg, clonal expansion of both CD4+ and CD8+ T cells in blood was seen between baseline and week 6. After ivuxolimab, CD8+ T cells had more expanded clones than CD4+ T cells on average. Low levels of normalized T-cell clonal expansion were also shown by some nonresponding patients. The antigen specificity of the clonally expanded peripheral T cells was not determined. Partial responders in the 0.1-3.0 mg/kg groups had among the lowest normalized peripheral clonal expansion, especially among CD8+ T cells.

Genomic DNA was extracted from sorted cells for sequencing of the TCRbeta CDR3 region. The immunoSEQ Assay was used to sequence the TCRbeta CDR3 regions. The immuneACCESS repertoire file appears here via TCRdb, limited to in-frame rearrangements. These files lack a portion of the clones; in checked studies, under half of the deficit traces to unresolved V genes, and the cause of the others is not known. This sample lists around 20,000 clones; around 74% were detected once. Around 26% of the sample is taken by the ten largest. A single count supports this clone. This receptor's antigen is unknown. Within one base of it there is no much larger clone, and no base qualities were kept. The germline V gene (reference sequence) sets CDR1 to SGHNT and CDR2 to YYREEE. The CDR3 runs 13 amino acids, cysteine and phenylalanine included. Only CDR3 DNA remains: 39 bases, in frame from the first base. Patients with autoimmune disease history or receiving systemic immunosuppression were excluded from the trial. Peripheral blood for TCR sequencing was drawn from every dose cohort at baseline, at cycle 4 day 1 and at cycle 7 day 1. The samples were drawn from a first-in-human, open-label, multicenter phase I dose-escalation trial of ivuxolimab. Adults with locally advanced or metastatic melanoma, renal cell, hepatocellular, or head and neck squamous cell carcinoma were enrolled in the trial. CD4+ and CD8+ T cells were sorted separately from peripheral blood before TCR sequencing.

The receptor comes from an adult with an advanced solid tumor such as melanoma, head and neck, liver or kidney cancer. Recombination linked TRBV5-4 to TRBJ2-5, and 7 bases in between align with TRBD1. The DNA end is more similar to TRBJ2-7, so the J call may be wrong. Sequenced material: CD4+ or CD8+ T cells sorted from blood, taken in a trial of the OX40 agonist ivuxolimab. CDR3 reads: CASSFQGVGEQYF. The DNA reads as follows: TGTGCCAGCAGCTTCCAGGGGGTTGGCGAGCAGTACTTC.